This T cell receptor (beta chain) was observed in a study of metastatic and nonmetastatic thyroid tumors. Study as a whole: Repertoire comparisons spanned blood and tumor or nodule tissue from malignant and benign thyroid patients. Findings and caveats of the study: In both blood and tumor samples, TCR beta diversity was reported significantly higher for malignant than benign nodules.

In the case of this clone: Antigen unknown.

The CDR3 extends over 14 amino acids. Germline V gives CDR1 SGHAT, CDR2 FQNNGV. V was clipped by 5 bases and J by 2 bases, with 13 bases between them. All patients were treatment-naive before thyroid surgery. Methods used by the authors: A distant-metastasis classifier for papillary thyroid cancer was built using CDR3 differences across clinicopathological groups. TCRdb re-clonotyped the PCR reads through MiXCR. Here the V and J calls rest on TCRdb's processing, not on the authors' analysis. The table lists 15,000 to 25,000 clones, 25% to 30% of them singletons. The sequence derives from a male donor with papillary thyroid cancer or a benign thyroid nodule (not recorded which). Some clones in this sample may be carry-over from other donors' samples. Input material: blood. The genes are TRBV11-2 and TRBJ2-7, with D unclear. The CDR3 DNA is TGTGCCAGCAGCCGGGTCGGCGGTACCTACGAGCAGTACTTC. It encodes CASSRVGGTYEQYF.